These 10 T cell receptor beta chains originate from one sample sequenced in a study of T cell responses to AZD1222 COVID-19 vaccine. Sequencing used immunoSEQ multiplex PCR; TCRdb keeps in-frame clones, though not all of them. Of about 150,000 clones listed, roughly nine tenths are singletons. The material was peripheral blood, obtained on day 0 of MenACWY control vaccination. These receptors were obtained from an adult in good health.

This chain connects TRBV7-3 to TRBJ2-5, with 9 bases matching TRBD1. V shed 2 bases and J 1 base; nucleotides not matched to a gene: 8. The CDR3 contains 17 residues. In germline, CDR1 is SGHTA, CDR2 FQGTGA. CDR3 sequence: CASSLVPKGQGQETQYF. The CDR3 bases are TGTGCCAGCAGCTTAGTTCCTAAGGGACAGGGCCAAGAGACCCAGTACTTC.

The chain carries TRBV5-1 and TRBJ1-2, with a tentative D call TRBD1 (6 bases). The CDR3 is made up of 13 amino acids. V was trimmed by 1 base and J by 8 bases, leaving 12 bases between them. The germline V gene has CDR1 SGHRS and CDR2 YFSETQ. This CDR3 is CASSLMDRKGYTF. For the CDR3, the DNA is TGCGCCAGCAGCTTGATGGACAGAAAAGGCTACACCTTC. Filled out from reference TRBV5-1 and TRBJ1-2, the complete variable domain reads KAGVTQTPRYLIKTRGQQVTLSCSPISGHRSVSWYQQTPGQGLQFLFEYFSETQRNKGNFPGRFSGRQFSNSRSEMNVSTLELGDSALYLCASSLMDRKGYTFGSGTRLTVV.

The chain joins TRBV6-2 or TRBV6-3 to TRBJ2-1, with 10 bases lining up with TRBD1. CDR1 and CDR2 from the germline V gene are MNHEY and SVGEGT. V shed 5 bases and J 6 bases; nucleotides not matched to a gene: 7. The CDR3 is 15 residues long. The CDR3: CASSNRDRGFNEQFF. The CDR3, as DNA: TGTGCCAGCAGTAACCGGGACAGGGGTTTCAATGAGCAGTTCTTC.

This sequence joins TRBV19 and TRBJ2-3; 7 bases align to TRBD2. V was pared by 10 bases and J by 1 base, with 11 bases of the junction left unmatched. Germline V lookup: CDR1 LNHDA, CDR2 SQIVND (reference sequence). This CDR3 has 15 residues. The DNA for the CDR3 is TGTGCCACCGGAGGGCCCAGCGGGGGCACAGATACGCAGTATTTT. Its protein product is CATGGPSGGTDTQYF. The full variable domain, in which reference TRBV19 and TRBJ2-3 provide the parts outside the CDR3, is DGGITQSPKYLFRKEGQNVTLSCEQNLNHDAMYWYRQDPGQGLRLIYYSQIVNDFQKGDIAEGYSVSREKKESFPLTVTSAQKNPTAFYLCATGGPSGGTDTQYFGPGTRLTVL.

This clone was counted a few times. The rearrangement links TRBV11-2 to TRBJ1-1; no clear D. The CDR3 totals 15 residues. V was trimmed by 6 bases and J by 3 bases, leaving 17 bases between them. Germline loops: CDR1 SGHAT, CDR2 FQNNGV. The CDR3 region has the DNA TGTGCCAGCAGTCCTATCCCGGGGTCTGACACTGAAGCTTTCTTT. Amino acid sequence: CASSPIPGSDTEAFF.

This chain joins TRBV30 and TRBJ1-5; TRBD1 aligns across 7 bases. CDR1 is GTSNPN and CDR2 is SVGIG in the germline V gene (reference sequence). Losses at the gene ends were 5 bases for V and 1 base for J; bases not matched to a gene: 5. The CDR3 extends over 14 amino acids. The CDR3 here is CAWGGRGSNQPQHF. In nucleotides, the CDR3 is TGTGCCTGGGGGGGCAGGGGGAGCAATCAGCCCCAGCATTTT.

The chain is built from TRBV5-5 and TRBJ2-1; no clear D. The V and J ends lost 0 bases and 0 bases respectively, with 10 bases between them. The CDR3 extends over 16 amino acids. Germline CDR1 SGHKS, CDR2 YYEKEE (reference sequence). The DNA for the CDR3 is TGTGCCAGCAGCTTGGACTACTCGATCTCCTACAATGAGCAGTTCTTC. Translating gives CASSLDYSISYNEQFF.

The chain recombines TRBV24-1 with TRBJ2-1; D ambiguous. The CDR3 has 12 amino acids. The germline V and J ends were trimmed by 2 bases and 7 bases, with 5 bases remaining between them. Germline CDR1 is KGHDR and CDR2 is SFDVKD. CDR3 DNA: TGTGCCACCAGTGATTCTGTAAATGAGCAGTTCTTC. Residues: CATSDSVNEQFF.

The count of this clone is one. The J gene is TRBJ1-1, the V gene TRBV6-5, with D perhaps matching TRBD1 (6 bases). This CDR3 has 12 residues. The germline CDR1 and CDR2 sequences are MNHEY and SVGAGI. The V end was cut by 11 bases, the J end by 0 bases, with 10 bases between. The DNA for the CDR3 is TGTGCCGTTGGGACAATGAACACTGAAGCTTTCTTT. Translated, it gives CAVGTMNTEAFF.

Only one count was recorded for this clone. The chain has TRBV27 and TRBJ1-1, with a tentative D call TRBD1 (5 bases). Germline CDR1 is MNHEY and CDR2 is SMNVEV (reference sequence). V lost 4 bases to trimming and J lost 4 bases, with 10 bases between them. The CDR3 is 13 residues long. The CDR3 is CASSYQRGTEAFF. For the CDR3, the DNA is TGTGCCAGCAGTTATCAGAGGGGCACTGAAGCTTTCTTT.